These 8 T cell receptor beta chains originate from one sample sequenced in a study of shared clonotypes between healthy human individuals. Generated by immunoSEQ multiplex PCR, the TCRdb table keeps only in-frame clones and is missing some. The table lists more than 2 million clones, less than 95% of them singletons. Naive CD8 populations comprised CD45RO-negative cells positively selected for CCR7, excluding terminally differentiated effector memory CD45RA+ cells. The sequenced sample was naive CD8+ T cells sorted from blood. These receptors were obtained from a man aged 18 to 29 in good health.

The V gene is TRBV4-2, the J gene TRBJ2-7, with 7 bases matching TRBD1. Germline assignment: CDR1 LGHNA and CDR2 YNFKEQ. CDR3 size: 14 residues. V trimming: 3 bases; J trimming: 2 bases; junction bases outside the gene matches: 4. The CDR3 DNA reads TGTGCCAGCAGCCACGGGACAGTCACCTACGAGCAGTACTTC. Translation gives CASSHGTVTYEQYF.

The chain combines TRBV6-1 with TRBJ1-5, with 8 nucleotides matching TRBD1. Germline CDR1 is MNHNS and CDR2 is SASEGT. This CDR3 contains 18 residues. V shed 1 base and J 6 bases; nucleotides not matched to a gene: 14. The CDR3 here is CASSEGAGGTPVAQPQHF. The CDR3 nucleotides are TGTGCCAGCAGTGAAGGGGCAGGGGGCACCCCCGTGGCTCAGCCCCAGCATTTT.

The chain links TRBV29-1 to TRBJ2-7; 13 bases match TRBD2. The CDR3 is 18 amino acids. Germline CDR1 SQVTM, CDR2 ANQGSEA. With V trimmed by 1 base and J by 2 bases, 11 bases remained unmatched. CDR3: CSVEGLPGLAGTTYEQYF. CDR3 coding DNA: TGCAGCGTTGAAGGGCTTCCGGGACTAGCGGGAACCACCTACGAGCAGTACTTC.

The V call is TRBV5-8, the J call TRBJ2-3; TRBD2 matches at 11 bases. V dropped 4 bases and J dropped 4; count of bases not matched to a gene: 5. The CDR3 extends over 15 amino acids. Germline V gives CDR1 SGHTS, CDR2 YDEGEE. The CDR3 sequence: CASSIRLAGSDTQYF. CDR3 bases: TGTGCCAGCAGCATCCGACTAGCGGGATCAGATACGCAGTATTTT.

The DNA for the CDR3 is TGTGCCAGCAGTTTATTACAGATCCACGAGCAGTACTTC. It yields the protein CASSLLQIHEQYF. J is TRBJ2-7 and V is TRBV28; D is unresolved. V shed 1 base and J shed 5 bases, with 9 bases lying between them. Germline-derived CDR1 and CDR2 are MDHEN and SYDVKM. This CDR3 region has 13 residues.

The chain couples TRBV5-8 to TRBJ2-3; D remains ambiguous. The CDR3 is made up of 15 amino acids. Between the trimmed V and J ends, which lost 1 base and 0 bases, there was a span of 9 bases. Germline CDR1 reads SGHTS; CDR2 reads YDEGEE. Here the CDR3 reads CASSLTDASTDTQYF. Here the CDR3 DNA reads TGTGCCAGCAGCTTGACAGACGCGAGCACAGATACGCAGTATTTT.

Concerning this clone itself: This sample includes further DNA sequences coding for the same CDR3. V is TRBV29-1 and J is TRBJ2-7; D uncertain. V was cut by 1 base and J by 2 bases, with 6 bases left in between. The CDR3 length is 12 residues. The germline CDR1 and CDR2 sequences are SQVTM and ANQGSEA. This CDR3 reads CSVEGETYEQYF. CDR3 in DNA: TGCAGCGTTGAAGGGGAAACCTACGAGCAGTACTTC.

Notes on this clone: The CDR3 end shows no conserved phenylalanine or tryptophan, and so a read error is likely. The gene calls are TRBV5-1 and TRBJ2-3; D is unclear. Germline CDR1 and CDR2: SGHRS and YFSETQ. The ends were cut back, 4 bases at V and 0 bases at J, with 6 bases in the middle. The CDR3 runs 13 residues. The CDR3 DNA is TGCGCCAGCAGCCGTGGGAGCACAGATACGCAGTATCTT. This codes for CASSRGSTDTQYL.